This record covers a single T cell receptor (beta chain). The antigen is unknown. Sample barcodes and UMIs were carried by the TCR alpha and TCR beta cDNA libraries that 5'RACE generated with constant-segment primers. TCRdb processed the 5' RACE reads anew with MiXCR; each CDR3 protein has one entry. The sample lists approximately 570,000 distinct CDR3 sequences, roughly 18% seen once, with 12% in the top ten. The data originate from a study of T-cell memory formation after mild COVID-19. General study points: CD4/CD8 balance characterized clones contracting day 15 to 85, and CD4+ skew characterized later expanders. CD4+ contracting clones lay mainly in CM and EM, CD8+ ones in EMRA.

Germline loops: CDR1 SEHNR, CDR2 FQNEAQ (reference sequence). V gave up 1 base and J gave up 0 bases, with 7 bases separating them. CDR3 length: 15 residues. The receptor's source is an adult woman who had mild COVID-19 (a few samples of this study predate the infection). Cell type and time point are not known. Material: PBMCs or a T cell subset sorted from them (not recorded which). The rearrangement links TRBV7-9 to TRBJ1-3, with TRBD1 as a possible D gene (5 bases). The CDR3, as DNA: TGTGCCAGCAGCTTAGATGGGGGCTCTGGAAACACCATATATTTT. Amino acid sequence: CASSLDGGSGNTIYF. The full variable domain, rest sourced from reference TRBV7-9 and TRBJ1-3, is DTGVSQNPRHKITKRGQNVTFRCDPISEHNRLYWYRQTLGQGPEFLTYFQNEAQLEKSRLLSDRFSAERPKGSFSTLEIQRTEQGDSAMYLCASSLDGGSGNTIYFGEGSWLTVV.